This entry describes one T cell receptor (beta chain). This specimen comes from a study of blood T cell repertoires in COVID-19. The ends lost 7 bases at V and 5 bases at J; junction bases unmatched: 8. This CDR3 region has 14 residues. Germline V gene lookup returns CDR1 LNHDA and CDR2 SQIVND (reference sequence). A Seattle source enrolled patients during active infection and followed them longitudinally. This table comes from immunoSEQ multiplex PCR, and its TCRdb copy is limited to in-frame clones, with some not included. In the table there are about 280,000 clones, around 88% of which are singletons.

The TCR sequence derives from an older woman with COVID-19, enrolled during active disease. The chain recombines TRBV19 with TRBJ1-2, with 9 positions matching TRBD1. The sample consisted of peripheral blood. CDR3 in DNA: TGTGCCAGTACCCGGGACAGGGTAGAATATGGCTACACCTTC. Residues: CASTRDRVEYGYTF.